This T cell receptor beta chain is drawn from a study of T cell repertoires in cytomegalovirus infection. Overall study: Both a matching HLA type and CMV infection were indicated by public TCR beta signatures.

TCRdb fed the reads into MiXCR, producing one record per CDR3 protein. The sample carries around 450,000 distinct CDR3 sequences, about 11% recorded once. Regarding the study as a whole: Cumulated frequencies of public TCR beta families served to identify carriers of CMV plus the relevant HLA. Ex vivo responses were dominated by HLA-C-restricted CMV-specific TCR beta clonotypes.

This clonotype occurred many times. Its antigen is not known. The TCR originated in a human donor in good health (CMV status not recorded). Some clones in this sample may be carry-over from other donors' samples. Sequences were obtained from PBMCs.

This CDR3 reads CASSTGVSNQPQHF. Here the CDR3 DNA reads TGTGCCAGCAGTACCGGGGTTAGCAATCAGCCCCAGCATTTT. This rearrangement joins TRBV25-1 to TRBJ1-5; unclear D gene. V was shortened by 5 bases and J by 0 bases, with 8 bases between the two germline ends. The CDR3 is made up of 14 amino acids. In germline, CDR1 is MGHDK, CDR2 SYGVNS.